This entry lists 9 T cell receptor beta chains sequenced from one sample in a study of blood T cell repertoires in COVID-19. Generated by immunoSEQ multiplex PCR, the TCRdb table keeps only in-frame clones and is missing some. The repertoire holds 100,000 to 150,000 clones, with roughly 92% as singletons. Sequencing used peripheral blood. The receptors here all came from a man aged 50 to 59 with COVID-19, enrolled during active disease.

This clone was observed once. The chain is built from TRBV5-4 and TRBJ2-7; TRBD2 matches 7 bases. Germline CDR1 SGHNT, CDR2 YYREEE (reference sequence). The CDR3 is 15 amino acids. The trim removed 4 bases at V and 4 bases at J, leaving 11 bases unmatched. CDR3 sequence: CASSPGGSGSYEQYF. The CDR3 DNA reads as TGTGCCAGCAGCCCTGGGGGTAGCGGGTCTTACGAGCAGTACTTC.

The chain couples TRBV7-9 to TRBJ2-7; D may be TRBD1 (5 bases). Germline loops: CDR1 SEHNR, CDR2 FQNEAQ (reference sequence). V was cut by 5 bases and J by 3 bases, with 11 bases left in between. The CDR3 is made up of 13 amino acids. Here the CDR3 reads CASSPDTNYEQYF. The CDR3 coding sequence is TGTGCCAGCAGCCCGGACACGAACTACGAGCAGTACTTC.

The chain combines TRBV4-2 with TRBJ1-5; maybe TRBD1 (5 bases). CDR3 size: 13 residues. Per the germline V gene, CDR1 is LGHNA and CDR2 is YNFKEQ. V was pared by 4 bases and J by 4 bases, with 8 bases between. CDR3 in DNA: TGTGCCAGCAGCCGGACACAAAATCAGCCCCAGCATTTT. It is translated as CASSRTQNQPQHF.

This clone is labeled as medium-sized. The CDR3 is CASSPPGGVWYNEQFF. In nucleotides, the CDR3 is TGTGCCAGCAGTCCCCCAGGGGGAGTGTGGTACAATGAGCAGTTCTTC. The chain recombines TRBV5-8 with TRBJ2-1; 7 bases match TRBD1. From germline, CDR1 is SGHTS and CDR2 YDEGEE. V lost 5 bases to trimming and J lost 4 bases; unmatched junction nucleotides: 12. The CDR3 covers 16 residues.

The chain is built from TRBV7-3 and TRBJ2-1; TRBD2 might be the D (5 bases). The V gene lost 2 bases and the J gene lost 2 bases, with 10 bases spanning the gap. Germline assignment: CDR1 SGHTA and CDR2 FQGTGA. The CDR3 is 15 residues long. This CDR3 reads CASSLGRAAYNEQFF. CDR3 nucleotide sequence: TGTGCCAGCAGCTTAGGGCGGGCGGCCTACAATGAGCAGTTCTTC.

The J gene is TRBJ2-7, the V gene TRBV4-1; 7 bases map to TRBD2. Per germline, CDR1 MGHRA and CDR2 YSYEKL. Trimming took 0 bases from V and 7 from J; bases not matched to a gene: 12. This CDR3 contains 16 residues. CDR3 in amino acids: CASSQEPLATLGEQYF. CDR3 DNA: TGCGCCAGCAGCCAAGAACCACTAGCGACCCTGGGGGAGCAGTACTTC.

This chain uses TRBV7-2 with TRBJ2-1, with TRBD2 matching over 7 bases. V trimming: 2 bases; J trimming: 4 bases; junction bases outside the gene matches: 14. The CDR3 has 18 amino acids. CDR1 is SGHTA, CDR2 FQGNSA, per germline. CDR3 sequence reads: CASSLRLAATLQYNEQFF. As DNA, the CDR3 is TGTGCCAGCAGCTTAAGGCTAGCGGCAACTCTCCAATACAATGAGCAGTTCTTC.

The chain is built from TRBV6-6 and TRBJ2-7, with TRBD2 as a possible D gene (6 bases). Per the germline V gene, CDR1 is MNHNY and CDR2 is SVGAGI (reference sequence). V lost 6 bases and J 6 bases, leaving 15 bases between the germline ends. This CDR3 is 13 amino acids long. The CDR3 sequence: CASSRRETGEQYV. The DNA of the CDR3 is TGTGCCAGCAGCAGGAGGGAGACTGGCGAGCAGTACGTC.

Regarding this clone: Mismatch with germline at one junction end may stem from a read error. Other DNA sequences of this sample code for an identical CDR3. The chain uses TRBV28 and TRBJ1-1, with TRBD1 as a possible D gene (6 bases). CDR3 length equals 13 residues. The germline V gene has CDR1 MDHEN and CDR2 SYDVKM. The CDR3 region has the DNA TGTGCCAGCAGTTTATCGACAGGCTCTGAAGCCTTCTTT. This gives the protein CASSLSTGSEAFF.